Each of the 20 T cell receptor beta chains below was sequenced from the same sample in a study of T cells after posttransplantation cyclophosphamide. Assay used: immunoSEQ multiplex PCR; TCRdb lists only in-frame clones, some missing. The table includes 50,000 to 55,000 clones, about 86% detected once. The sequencing input was PBMCs. Every receptor here comes from a man aged 25-45 years with a blood cancer, CMV-positive, and with a related stem cell donor.

The rearrangement uses TRBV29-1 and TRBJ2-5, with 9 bases identical to TRBD2. The CDR3 totals 14 residues. Germline V gives CDR1 SQVTM, CDR2 ANQGSEA. V lost 3 bases, J lost 4 bases, and 6 bases stayed unmatched. The CDR3 coding sequence is TGCAGCGTTGATAATAGCGGGAGAGGAGAGACCCAGTACTTC. Amino acid sequence: CSVDNSGRGETQYF.

The CDR3 DNA is TGTGCCAGCAGTTACTTGGACAGGGCTTATGGCTACACCTTC. The encoded protein is CASSYLDRAYGYTF. The rearrangement joins TRBV6-5 to TRBJ1-2, with 8 positions matching TRBD1. This CDR3 comprises 14 residues. J lost 5 bases, V lost 1 base, and 3 bases had no gene match. Per the germline V gene, CDR1 is MNHEY and CDR2 is SVGAGI.

This clone was counted once. The chain employs TRBV28 and TRBJ2-7; 10 nucleotides align to TRBD1. The length of the CDR3 is 14 residues. With 4 bases clipped from V and 5 bases from J, the junction kept 5 bases outside the gene matches. Per the germline V gene, CDR1 is MDHEN and CDR2 is SYDVKM. The CDR3: CASSSGQGVDEQYF. The DNA for the CDR3 is TGTGCCAGCAGTTCAGGACAGGGGGTGGACGAGCAGTACTTC.

This chain joins TRBV10-1 and TRBJ2-7; TRBD2 matches at 10 bases. This CDR3 region has 18 residues. Germline CDR1 and CDR2: WNHNN and SYGVQD (reference sequence). The junction had 19 bases not matched to a gene; V was cut back by 9 bases and J by 2 bases. CDR3 DNA: TGCGCCAGTTTCACCCGACTAGCGGGCGACACCAGGACCTACGAGCAGTACTTC. Residues: CASFTRLAGDTRTYEQYF.

This chain uses TRBV15 with TRBJ2-3, with D possibly being TRBD1 (5 bases). Trimming shortened V by 0 bases and J by 4 bases, and 11 bases separated the two germline ends. Germline V gene data show CDR1 as LNHNV and CDR2 as YYDKDF (reference sequence). The CDR3 totals 15 residues. The CDR3 region has the DNA TGTGCCACCAGCAGAGACAGGGTGGAATCAGATACGCAGTATTTT. Protein product: CATSRDRVESDTQYF. The whole variable domain, filled in from reference TRBV15 and TRBJ2-3, reads DAMVIQNPRYQVTQFGKPVTLSCSQTLNHNVMYWYQQKSSQAPKLLFHYYDKDFNNEADTPDNFQSRRPNTSFCFLDIRSPGLGDTAMYLCATSRDRVESDTQYFGPGTRLTVL.

This chain links TRBV11-2 with TRBJ1-4; D gene unclear. The CDR3 runs 15 residues. Trimming left V 0 bases short and J 5 bases short, with 10 bases between. Germline V gene sequence: CDR1 SGHAT, CDR2 FQNNGV. The CDR3 region is CASSLDVRSNEKLFF. DNA of the CDR3: TGTGCCAGCAGCTTAGATGTCAGATCGAATGAAAAACTGTTTTTT. The variable domain in full, with the rest retrieved from reference TRBV11-2 and TRBJ1-4, is EAGVAQSPRYKIIEKRQSVAFWCNPISGHATLYWYQQILGQGPKLLIQFQNNGVVDDSQLPKDRFSAERLKGVDSTLKIQPAKLEDSAVYLCASSLDVRSNEKLFFGSGTQLSVL.

CDR3 in DNA: TGTGCCAGCAGCTTAGTTAGAGACCAAGAGACCCAGTACTTC. It is translated as CASSLVRDQETQYF. The V call is TRBV7-9, the J call TRBJ2-5; no clear D. The V gene lost 1 base and the J gene lost 0 bases, with 6 bases spanning the gap. Germline V gives CDR1 SEHNR, CDR2 FQNEAQ (reference sequence). The CDR3 contains 14 residues.

This clone turned up a few times. The chain combines TRBV5-4 with TRBJ1-5; D unresolved. This CDR3 has 13 residues. The germline CDR1 and CDR2 sequences are SGHNT and YYREEE (reference sequence). V was clipped by 0 bases and J by 7 bases, with 8 bases between them. CDR3 loop: CASSLGQEQPQHF. DNA for the CDR3: TGTGCCAGCAGCTTGGGTCAGGAACAGCCCCAGCATTTT.

The chain couples TRBV19 to TRBJ2-1; perhaps TRBD2 as D (9 bases). CDR1 is LNHDA and CDR2 is SQIVND in the germline V gene (reference sequence). The V gene lost 5 bases and the J gene lost 7 bases, with 21 bases spanning the gap. This CDR3 region has 16 residues. CDR3 coding DNA: TGTGCCAGTAGTCCCTACAGGGGGGCGGGAGGGAATGAGCAGTTCTTC. Protein: CASSPYRGAGGNEQFF. The full variable domain, completed using reference TRBV19 and TRBJ2-1, is DGGITQSPKYLFRKEGQNVTLSCEQNLNHDAMYWYRQDPGQGLRLIYYSQIVNDFQKGDIAEGYSVSREKKESFPLTVTSAQKNPTAFYLCASSPYRGAGGNEQFFGPGTRLTVL.

The chain employs TRBV7-9 and TRBJ2-2, with D possibly being TRBD2 (6 bases). Germline-derived CDR1 and CDR2 are SEHNR and FQNEAQ (reference sequence). This CDR3 comprises 15 residues. Trimming took 0 bases from V and 6 from J, leaving 11 bases between them. The CDR3 is CASSLAYSGAGELFF. In nucleotides, the CDR3 is TGTGCCAGCAGCTTAGCCTATTCGGGGGCCGGGGAGCTGTTTTTT.

The gene calls are TRBV30 and TRBJ2-5; TRBD2 matches 12 bases. The CDR3 contains 14 residues. Germline values: CDR1 GTSNPN, CDR2 SVGIG (reference sequence). The V gene end was trimmed by 6 bases and the J gene end by 2 bases; junction bases not matched to a gene: 4. The CDR3 nucleotides are TGTGCCTGTCTACTAGCGGGAGGACAAGAGACCCAGTACTTC. Protein sequence: CACLLAGGQETQYF.

The rearrangement joins TRBV7-9 to TRBJ2-7; a weak D match, TRBD1 (6 bases). This CDR3 has 14 amino acids. V was cut by 4 bases and J by 2 bases, with 12 bases left in between. Germline V gives CDR1 SEHNR, CDR2 FQNEAQ (reference sequence). The DNA of the CDR3 is TGTGCCAGCAGCTCGACCCGGGACACCTACGAGCAGTACTTC. Its translation is CASSSTRDTYEQYF.

The chain employs TRBV11-2 and TRBJ2-5; unclear D gene. The last part of the DNA fits TRBJ2-7 better; the J call may be wrong. The CDR3 totals 12 residues. CDR1 and CDR2 from the germline V gene are SGHAT and FQNNGV. The CDR3 sequence: CASKGRSYEQYF. Written as DNA, the CDR3 is TGTGCCAGCAAAGGCCGGAGCTACGAGCAGTACTTC.

This chain links TRBV19 with TRBJ1-5; 8 bases match TRBD1. With 7 bases clipped from V and 2 bases from J, the junction kept 7 bases outside the gene matches. The length of the CDR3 is 15 residues. In germline, CDR1 is LNHDA, CDR2 SQIVND (reference sequence). CDR3 amino acids: CASTYDRGGNQPQHF. CDR3 sequence (DNA): TGTGCCAGTACTTACGACAGGGGTGGCAATCAGCCCCAGCATTTT.

The V call is TRBV5-1, the J call TRBJ2-5, with TRBD1 identical over 7 bases. This CDR3 is built from 15 residues. CDR1 and CDR2 (germline): SGHRS, YFSETQ. J gave up 5 bases and V 0 bases, and 7 bases lay outside the gene matches. The CDR3 DNA reads as TGCGCCAGCAGCTTGGGGACAGGTAGGGCCGAGACCCAGTACTTC. Translated, it gives CASSLGTGRAETQYF.

This chain links TRBV19 with TRBJ2-7; TRBD1 aligns across 7 bases. Germline-derived CDR1 and CDR2 are LNHDA and SQIVND (reference sequence). CDR3 length equals 13 residues. V lost 5 bases to trimming and J lost 2 bases; unmatched junction nucleotides: 3. CDR3 DNA sequence: TGTGCCAGTAGTGGGGACAGTACCTACGAGCAGTACTTC. Amino acid sequence: CASSGDSTYEQYF.

This clone was observed once. The rearrangement uses TRBV30 and TRBJ2-1; 12 bases map to TRBD2. Germline-derived CDR1 and CDR2 are GTSNPN and SVGIG (reference sequence). This CDR3 is 16 amino acids long. V trimming: 6 bases; J trimming: 3 bases; junction bases outside the gene matches: 9. CDR3 sequence (DNA): TGTGCCTGTAAGAGGACTAGCGGGAATCACTACAATGAGCAGTTCTTC. Translation: CACKRTSGNHYNEQFF.

The table lists this clone with a few counts. The chain combines TRBV25-1 with TRBJ2-1, with 10 bases fitting TRBD2. Germline values: CDR1 MGHDK, CDR2 SYGVNS. This CDR3 has 14 residues. V was pared by 5 bases and J by 3 bases, with 1 base of the junction left unmatched. CDR3 in DNA: TGTGCCAGCAGTCTAGCGGGAGTCTACAATGAGCAGTTCTTC. It codes for CASSLAGVYNEQFF.

The CDR3 DNA is TGTGCCAGCAGTCCGGGACTAGCGGTTTATAATGAGCAGTTCTTC. Translating it yields CASSPGLAVYNEQFF. The chain links TRBV25-1 to TRBJ2-1; TRBD2 matches 11 bases. J was trimmed by 7 bases and V by 5 bases; bases with no gene match: 7. Looked up from germline, CDR1 is MGHDK and CDR2 is SYGVNS. CDR3 length equals 15 residues.

J is TRBJ1-1 and V is TRBV19, with 7 bases lining up with TRBD1. With V trimmed by 3 bases and J by 2 bases, 15 bases remained unmatched. The CDR3 has 18 residues. Germline CDR1 and CDR2: LNHDA and SQIVND (reference sequence). CDR3 amino acids: CASSIGLHGTAPNTEAFF. CDR3 DNA: TGTGCCAGTAGTATCGGGCTTCACGGGACAGCCCCAAACACTGAAGCTTTCTTT.